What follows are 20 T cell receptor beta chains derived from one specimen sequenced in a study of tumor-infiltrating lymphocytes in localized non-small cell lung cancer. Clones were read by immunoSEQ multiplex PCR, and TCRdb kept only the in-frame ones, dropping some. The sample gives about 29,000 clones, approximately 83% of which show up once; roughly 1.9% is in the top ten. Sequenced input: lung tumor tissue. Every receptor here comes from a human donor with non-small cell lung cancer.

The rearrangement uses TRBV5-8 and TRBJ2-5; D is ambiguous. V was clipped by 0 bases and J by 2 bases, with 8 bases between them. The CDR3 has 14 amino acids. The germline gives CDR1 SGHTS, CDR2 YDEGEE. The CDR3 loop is CASSLDGSQETQYF. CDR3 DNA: TGTGCCAGCAGCTTGGATGGGTCTCAAGAGACCCAGTACTTC.

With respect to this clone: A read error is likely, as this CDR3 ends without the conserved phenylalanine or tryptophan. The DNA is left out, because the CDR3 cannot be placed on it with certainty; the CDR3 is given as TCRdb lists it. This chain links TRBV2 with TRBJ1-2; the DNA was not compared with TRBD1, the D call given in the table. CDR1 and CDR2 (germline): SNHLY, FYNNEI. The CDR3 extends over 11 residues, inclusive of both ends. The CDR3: CASSRDKRPSV.

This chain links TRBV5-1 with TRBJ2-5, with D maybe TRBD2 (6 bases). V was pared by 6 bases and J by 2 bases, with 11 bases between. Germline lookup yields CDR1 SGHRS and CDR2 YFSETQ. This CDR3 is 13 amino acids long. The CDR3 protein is CASTLGGQETQYF. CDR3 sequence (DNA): TGCGCCAGCACTTTGGGGGGACAAGAGACCCAGTACTTC.

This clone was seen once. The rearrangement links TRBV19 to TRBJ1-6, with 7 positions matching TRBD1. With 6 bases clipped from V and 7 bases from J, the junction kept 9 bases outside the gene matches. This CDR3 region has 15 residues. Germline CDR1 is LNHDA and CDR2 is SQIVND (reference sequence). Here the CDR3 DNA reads TGTGCCAGTAGCTTGGGACAGCAAGCCAATTCACCCCTCCACTTT. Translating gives CASSLGQQANSPLHF.

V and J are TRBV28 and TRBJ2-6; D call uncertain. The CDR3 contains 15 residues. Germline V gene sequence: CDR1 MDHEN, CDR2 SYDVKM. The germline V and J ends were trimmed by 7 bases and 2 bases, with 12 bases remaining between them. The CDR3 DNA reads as TGTGCCAGCACCCCACTGGCACCTGGGGCCAACGTCCTGACTTTC. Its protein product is CASTPLAPGANVLTF. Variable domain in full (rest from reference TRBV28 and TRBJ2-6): DVKVTQSSRYLVKRTGEKVFLECVQDMDHENMFWYRQDPGLGLRLIYFSYDVKMKEKGDIPEGYSVSREKKERFSLILESASTNQTSMYLCASTPLAPGANVLTFGAGSRLTVL.

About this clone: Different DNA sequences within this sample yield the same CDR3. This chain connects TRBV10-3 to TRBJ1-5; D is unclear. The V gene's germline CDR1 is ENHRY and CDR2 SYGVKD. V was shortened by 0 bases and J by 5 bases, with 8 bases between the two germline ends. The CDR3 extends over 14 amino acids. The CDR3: CAISESTRDQPQHF. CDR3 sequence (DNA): TGTGCCATCAGTGAGTCGACTCGCGATCAGCCCCAGCATTTT.

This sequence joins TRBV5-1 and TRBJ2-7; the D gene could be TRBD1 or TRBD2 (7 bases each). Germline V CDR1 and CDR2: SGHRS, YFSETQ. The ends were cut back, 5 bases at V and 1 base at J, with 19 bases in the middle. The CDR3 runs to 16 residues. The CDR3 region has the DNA TGCGCCAGCAGTTGGGGACAGCCGCGGGGGTCCTACGAGCAGTACTTC. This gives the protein CASSWGQPRGSYEQYF.

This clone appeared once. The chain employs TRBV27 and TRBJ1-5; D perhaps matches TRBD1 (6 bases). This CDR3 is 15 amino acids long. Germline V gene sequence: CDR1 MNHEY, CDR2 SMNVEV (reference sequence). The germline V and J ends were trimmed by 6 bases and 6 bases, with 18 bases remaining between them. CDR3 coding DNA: TGTGCCAGCAGGGCCTCGGGGGCAGGGAGTCAGCCCCAGCATTTT. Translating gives CASRASGAGSQPQHF.

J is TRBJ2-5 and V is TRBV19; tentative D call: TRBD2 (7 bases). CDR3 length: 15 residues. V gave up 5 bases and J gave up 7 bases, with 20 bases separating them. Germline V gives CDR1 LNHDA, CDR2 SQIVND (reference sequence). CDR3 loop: CASSQSGGADGTQYF. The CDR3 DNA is TGTGCCAGTAGTCAGTCGGGGGGCGCAGACGGGACCCAGTACTTC. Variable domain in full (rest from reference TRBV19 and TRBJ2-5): DGGITQSPKYLFRKEGQNVTLSCEQNLNHDAMYWYRQDPGQGLRLIYYSQIVNDFQKGDIAEGYSVSREKKESFPLTVTSAQKNPTAFYLCASSQSGGADGTQYFGPGTRLLVL.

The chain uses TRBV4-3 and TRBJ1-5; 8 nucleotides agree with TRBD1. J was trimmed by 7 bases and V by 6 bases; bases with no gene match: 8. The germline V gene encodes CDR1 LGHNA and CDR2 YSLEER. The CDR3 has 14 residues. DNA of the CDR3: TGCGCCAGCAGTTCGACAGGGGAAGGGCAGCCCCAGCATTTT. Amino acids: CASSSTGEGQPQHF.

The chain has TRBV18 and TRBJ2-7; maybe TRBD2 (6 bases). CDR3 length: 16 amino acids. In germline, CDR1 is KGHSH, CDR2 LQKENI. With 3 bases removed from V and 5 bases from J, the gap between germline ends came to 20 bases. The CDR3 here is CASSPSARLGSHEQYF. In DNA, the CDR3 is TGTGCCAGCTCACCGAGCGCGAGACTAGGTTCCCACGAGCAGTACTTC.

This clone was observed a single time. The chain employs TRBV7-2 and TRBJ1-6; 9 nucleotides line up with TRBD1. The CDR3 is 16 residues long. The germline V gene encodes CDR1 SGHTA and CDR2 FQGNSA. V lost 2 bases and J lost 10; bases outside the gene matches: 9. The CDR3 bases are TGTGCCAGCAGCTTAATGATACAGGGGGCAGGGTCACCCCTCCACTTT. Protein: CASSLMIQGAGSPLHF.

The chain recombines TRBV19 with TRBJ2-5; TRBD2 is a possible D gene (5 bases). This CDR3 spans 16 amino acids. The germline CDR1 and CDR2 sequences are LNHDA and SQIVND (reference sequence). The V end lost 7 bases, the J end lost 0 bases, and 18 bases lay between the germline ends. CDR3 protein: CASTPRGSAYQETQYF. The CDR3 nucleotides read TGTGCCAGTACTCCCCGGGGTTCCGCTTACCAAGAGACCCAGTACTTC.

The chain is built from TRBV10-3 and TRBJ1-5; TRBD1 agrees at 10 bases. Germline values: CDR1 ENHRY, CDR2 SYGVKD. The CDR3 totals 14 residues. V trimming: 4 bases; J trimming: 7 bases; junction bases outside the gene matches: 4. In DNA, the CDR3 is TGTGCCATCAGTGCCCGGGACAGGGGCCAGCCCCAGCATTTT. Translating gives CAISARDRGQPQHF.

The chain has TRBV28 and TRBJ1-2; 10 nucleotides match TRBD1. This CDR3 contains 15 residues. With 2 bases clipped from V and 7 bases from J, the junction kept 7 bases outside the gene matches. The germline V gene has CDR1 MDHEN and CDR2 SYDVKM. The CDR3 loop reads CASSLADRGGFGYTF. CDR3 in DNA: TGTGCCAGCAGTTTAGCGGACAGGGGGGGATTTGGCTACACCTTC.

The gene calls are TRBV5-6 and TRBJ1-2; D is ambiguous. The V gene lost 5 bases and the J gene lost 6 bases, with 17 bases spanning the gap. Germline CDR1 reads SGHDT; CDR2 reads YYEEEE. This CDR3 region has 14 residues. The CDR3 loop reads CASRPLALPDGYTF. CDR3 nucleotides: TGTGCCAGCAGGCCTCTGGCCCTACCTGATGGCTACACCTTC. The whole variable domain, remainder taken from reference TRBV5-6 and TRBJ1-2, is DAGVTQSPTHLIKTRGQQVTLRCSPKSGHDTVSWYQQALGQGPQFIFQYYEEEERQRGNFPDRFSGHQFPNYSSELNVNALLLGDSALYLCASRPLALPDGYTFGSGTRLTVV.

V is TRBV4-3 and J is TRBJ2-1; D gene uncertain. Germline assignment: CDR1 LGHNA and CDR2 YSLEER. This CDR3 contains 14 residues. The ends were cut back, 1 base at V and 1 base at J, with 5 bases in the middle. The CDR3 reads CASSQVGSYNEQFF. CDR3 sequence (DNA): TGCGCCAGCAGCCAAGTGGGTTCCTACAATGAGCAGTTCTTC.

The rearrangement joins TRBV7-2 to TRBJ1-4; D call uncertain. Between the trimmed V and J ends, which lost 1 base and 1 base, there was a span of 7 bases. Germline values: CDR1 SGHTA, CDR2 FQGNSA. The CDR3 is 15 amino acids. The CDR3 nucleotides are TGTGCCAGCAGCTTAGTTGTGGTAACTAATGAAAAACTGTTTTTT. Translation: CASSLVVVTNEKLFF.

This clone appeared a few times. CDR3 loop: CASSQESGYGYTF. CDR3 DNA: TGTGCCAGCAGCCAAGAGTCAGGGTATGGCTACACCTTC. The chain employs TRBV4-2 and TRBJ1-2; tentative D call: TRBD1 (5 bases). The ends were cut back, 0 bases at V and 5 bases at J, with 7 bases in the middle. The CDR3 is made up of 13 amino acids. Germline V lookup: CDR1 LGHNA, CDR2 YNFKEQ.

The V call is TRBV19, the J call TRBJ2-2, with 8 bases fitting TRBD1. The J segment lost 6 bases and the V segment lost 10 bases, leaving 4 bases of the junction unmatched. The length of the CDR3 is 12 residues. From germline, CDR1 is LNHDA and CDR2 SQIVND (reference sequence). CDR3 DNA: TGTGCCACCGAGACAGGGGCCGGGGAGCTGTTTTTT. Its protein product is CATETGAGELFF.